These 20 T cell receptor beta chains share one sample of origin, sequenced in a study of T cell repertoires in cytomegalovirus infection. Via MiXCR, TCRdb re-called the reads, giving one row per CDR3 protein. The sample contains under 250,000 distinct CDR3 sequences, more than 9% of which appear only once. Sequencing was carried out using PBMCs. The receptors stem from a human donor in good health (CMV status not recorded). Some clones in this sample may be carry-over from other donors' samples.

This clonotype has a handful of counts. The V call is TRBV19, the J call TRBJ1-5, with D maybe TRBD1 (5 bases). V lost 5 bases and J lost 2, with 13 bases in between. CDR3 length: 15 amino acids. The germline V gene has CDR1 LNHDA and CDR2 SQIVND (reference sequence). CDR3 DNA: TGTGCCAGTAGTGGCGGGGGAAATGGCAATCAGCCCCAGCATTTT. Its protein product is CASSGGGNGNQPQHF.

This clonotype was counted ten times or more. The chain employs TRBV7-2 and TRBJ2-3; weak D call: TRBD1 (6 bases). This CDR3 spans 14 amino acids. V was pared by 5 bases and J by 0 bases, with 9 bases between. The germline V gene has CDR1 SGHTA and CDR2 FQGNSA. This CDR3 reads CASSRTVSTDTQYF. In DNA, the CDR3 is TGTGCCAGCAGCCGGACAGTCAGCACAGATACGCAGTATTTT.

The J gene is TRBJ2-2, the V gene TRBV10-2, with 9 bases that match TRBD1. Losses at the gene ends were 6 bases for V and 4 bases for J; bases not matched to a gene: 0. Per germline, CDR1 WSHSY and CDR2 SAAADI. CDR3 size: 13 residues. The CDR3 DNA follows: TGCGCCAGCAGGGACAGGGGCACCGGGGAGCTGTTTTTT. Its translation is CASRDRGTGELFF.

This clonotype was seen at least ten times. The chain links TRBV6-1 to TRBJ2-1; D is possibly TRBD1 (6 bases). Trimming pared 5 bases from V and 2 bases from J, leaving 10 bases between. Germline V gene sequence: CDR1 MNHNS, CDR2 SASEGT. The CDR3 spans 14 residues. The CDR3 DNA follows: TGTGCCAGCAGTTTTCGGACAGCCTACAATGAGCAGTTCTTC. Protein: CASSFRTAYNEQFF.

This clonotype was counted at least ten times. As DNA, the CDR3 is TGTGCCAGCAGTCTCCCCAGGGGGAGGACTGAAGCTTTCTTT. Amino acid sequence: CASSLPRGRTEAFF. The chain links TRBV28 to TRBJ1-1; 7 positions match TRBD1. The germline V gene encodes CDR1 MDHEN and CDR2 SYDVKM. The CDR3 is 14 amino acids. V lost 5 bases and J lost 5; bases outside the gene matches: 8.

This clonotype was recorded at least ten times. The V call is TRBV28, the J call TRBJ1-3; D remains unclear. The germline V gene has CDR1 MDHEN and CDR2 SYDVKM. V shed 6 bases and J shed 0 bases, with 12 bases lying between them. The CDR3 is 15 amino acids. CDR3 sequence (DNA): TGTGCCAGCAGCGGGCGAGGAGACTCTGGAAACACCATATATTTT. Translated: CASSGRGDSGNTIYF.

This clonotype was detected ten times or more. The V and J genes are TRBV7-2 and TRBJ2-1; 11 bases are shared with TRBD2. The V and J ends lost 7 bases and 12 bases, in that order; junction bases with no gene match: 14. CDR1 is SGHTA, CDR2 FQGNSA, per germline. CDR3 length: 15 residues. Here the CDR3 DNA reads TGTGCCAGCACCGGGGGGACTAGCGGACGAATAGGGCAGTTCTTC. This translates into CASTGGTSGRIGQFF.

This clonotype came up a few times. The chain links TRBV7-3 to TRBJ2-7; TRBD1 might be the D (5 bases). Per germline, CDR1 SGHTA and CDR2 FQGTGA. With 5 bases removed from V and 5 bases from J, the gap between germline ends came to 13 bases. The CDR3 loop spans 13 amino acids. CDR3 loop: CASSQGHSHEQYF. The CDR3 nucleotides read TGTGCCAGCAGCCAAGGACATTCCCACGAGCAGTACTTC.

This clonotype was observed many times. This chain links TRBV7-2 with TRBJ2-7; TRBD1 matches 10 bases. This CDR3 has 18 amino acids. Germline CDR1 is SGHTA and CDR2 is FQGNSA. V shed 7 bases and J 2 bases; nucleotides not matched to a gene: 17. The chain's CDR3 is CASIQGPPGQGIPYEQYF. CDR3 DNA sequence: TGTGCCAGCATCCAGGGGCCCCCGGGACAGGGGATACCCTACGAGCAGTACTTC.

This clonotype has at least ten counts. In nucleotides, the CDR3 is TGTGCCAGCAGTGAACTAGCGGGGCCTACCGGGGAGCTGTTTTTT. Translation: CASSELAGPTGELFF. The rearrangement links TRBV6-1 to TRBJ2-2; 9 bases are a match to TRBD2. Per the germline V gene, CDR1 is MNHNS and CDR2 is SASEGT. V shed 2 bases, J shed 5 bases, and the junction held 3 bases outside the gene matches. The CDR3 is 15 residues long.

This clonotype showed up just a few times. The chain couples TRBV29-1 to TRBJ1-2, with D possibly being TRBD1 (5 bases). This CDR3 spans 13 amino acids. V was shortened by 7 bases and J by 3 bases, with 15 bases between the two germline ends. Germline CDR1 SQVTM, CDR2 ANQGSEA. This CDR3 reads CSARGGAYYGYTF. CDR3 bases: TGCAGCGCCCGGGGTGGGGCATACTATGGCTACACCTTC.

The gene calls are TRBV28 and TRBJ1-1; D not resolved. Trimming took off 6 bases at V and 1 base at J, with 9 bases between the two ends. The CDR3 has 13 amino acids. In germline, CDR1 is MDHEN, CDR2 SYDVKM. The CDR3 region has the DNA TGTGCCAGCAGCTCCTGGCAGAACACTGAAGCTTTCTTT. Protein: CASSSWQNTEAFF.

The sample holds many counts of this clonotype. V gene TRBV28 combines with J gene TRBJ2-7, with 11 bases aligning to TRBD1. CDR1 is MDHEN, CDR2 SYDVKM, per germline. Trimming removed 5 bases from V and 5 bases from J; junction bases left unmatched: 8. This CDR3 region has 15 residues. CDR3 coding DNA: TGTGCCAGCAGTCGCCGGGACAGGGGGATCAACGAGCAGTACTTC. Its protein is CASSRRDRGINEQYF.

In its sample, this clonotype was seen a few times. The rearrangement uses TRBV19 and TRBJ1-4; D remains ambiguous. Trimming cost V 3 bases and J 3 bases, with 11 bases left between them. The CDR3 extends over 15 amino acids. CDR1 and CDR2 (germline): LNHDA, SQIVND (reference sequence). The chain's CDR3 is CASSMSGSSNEKLFF. CDR3 DNA: TGTGCCAGTAGTATGAGCGGCAGTTCTAATGAAAAACTGTTTTTT.

This clonotype was recorded at least ten times. V and J are TRBV7-2 and TRBJ2-1; no clear D. The CDR3 consists of 15 residues. Looked up from germline, CDR1 is SGHTA and CDR2 is FQGNSA. Trimming took off 7 bases at V and 6 bases at J, with 19 bases between the two ends. The DNA for the CDR3 is TGTGCCAGCACCCCAAGGCCCGGGTGGGGCAATGAGCAGTTCTTC. Its translation: CASTPRPGWGNEQFF.

This clonotype has a count of ten or more. The chain couples TRBV6-2 or TRBV6-3 to TRBJ2-7; D remains ambiguous. V shed 10 bases and J shed 2 bases, with 9 bases lying between them. Per germline, CDR1 MNHEY and CDR2 SVGEGT. The CDR3 sequence is 11 residues long. The CDR3 reads CATSAAYEQYF. The DNA for the CDR3 is TGTGCCACCTCCGCGGCCTACGAGCAGTACTTC.

The genes are TRBV23-1 and TRBJ2-1, with D tentatively TRBD1 or TRBD2 (6 bases each). TRBV23-1 is flagged as an ORF with uncertain function. V lost 1 base and J 15 bases, leaving 13 bases between the germline ends. The CDR3 length is 12 residues. This chain's CDR3 is CASSQYRGRRFF. The CDR3 DNA reads TGCGCCAGCAGTCAATACCGGGGGCGGCGGTTCTTC.

There are many counts of this clonotype. V is TRBV7-9 and J is TRBJ2-7, with 10 bases that match TRBD2. Trimming removed 5 bases from V and 5 bases from J; junction bases left unmatched: 18. This CDR3 contains 18 residues. CDR1 and CDR2 (germline): SEHNR, FQNEAQ (reference sequence). CDR3 bases: TGTGCCAGCAGCCAAGGGGTAGCGGGAGGACCTTCGCCTAACGAGCAGTACTTC. Translation: CASSQGVAGGPSPNEQYF.

This clonotype was seen ten or more times. The chain has TRBV19 and TRBJ2-1, with TRBD2 matching 13 bases. In germline, CDR1 is LNHDA, CDR2 SQIVND (reference sequence). V gave up 5 bases and J gave up 7 bases; unmatched junction bases: 5. The CDR3 runs 15 residues. This CDR3 is CASSEGLAGENEQFF. CDR3 DNA: TGTGCCAGTAGTGAAGGACTAGCGGGGGAGAATGAGCAGTTCTTC.

The chain combines TRBV5-5 with TRBJ1-5; D call uncertain. This CDR3 spans 16 amino acids. Trimming left V 4 bases short and J 2 bases short, with 16 bases between. Germline V gives CDR1 SGHKS, CDR2 YYEKEE (reference sequence). The CDR3 coding sequence is TGTGCCAGCAGCCTCCTAAGCGGGGAGGGCAATCAGCCCCAGCATTTT. It is translated as CASSLLSGEGNQPQHF.